The 26 T cell receptor beta chains below come from one sample, sequenced in a study of CD8 T cells in ankylosing spondylitis (dated by TCRdb to about 2017). The library was obtained by 5' RACE. The instrument was an Illumina HiSeq 2500. TCRdb took the public reads, trimmed them with fastp at Q25, ran MiXCR for clone calling and kept in-frame beta chains. Identical CDR3 proteins give one entry, which carries the most common genes and DNA. This sample has around 320,000 distinct CDR3 sequences in its table, and around 21% of those were observed once. Of the sample, 3.5% to 4.5% is held by the ten largest clones. The source material was blood, either unsorted or a sorted T cell fraction (not recorded which). The origin of the receptors is a female donor with ankylosing spondylitis or in good health (not recorded which).

This clonotype was observed a few times. V usage is TRBV27 and J usage is TRBJ2-3; maybe TRBD2 (6 bases). This CDR3 has 15 amino acids. Trimming left V 0 bases short and J 8 bases short, with 15 bases between. Germline CDR1 reads MNHEY; CDR2 reads SMNVEV (reference sequence). The CDR3 bases are TGTGCCAGCAGTTTATCGCCTCCCGTTAGCGGTACGCAGTATTTT. Protein sequence: CASSLSPPVSGTQYF.

The chain is built from TRBV27 and TRBJ2-1; D gene unclear. V gave up 5 bases and J gave up 7 bases, with 9 bases separating them. The germline V gene encodes CDR1 MNHEY and CDR2 SMNVEV (reference sequence). The length of the CDR3 is 12 residues. The CDR3: CASSRNENEQFF. The CDR3 DNA sequence: TGTGCCAGCAGTAGAAACGAAAATGAGCAGTTCTTC.

A few counts support this clonotype. The CDR3 region has the DNA TGTGCCAGCAGCCCCCTTAATCGGAACACTGAAGCTTTCTTT. Translation: CASSPLNRNTEAFF. This chain joins TRBV7-2 and TRBJ1-1; D is uncertain. The CDR3 runs 14 residues. Trimming left V 5 bases short and J 1 base short, with 11 bases between. Germline lookup yields CDR1 SGHTA and CDR2 FQGNSA.

This sequence joins TRBV5-1 and TRBJ2-1; the match to TRBD2 covers 12 bases. J gave up 8 bases and V 4 bases, and 7 bases lay outside the gene matches. This CDR3 spans 15 amino acids. CDR1 is SGHRS, CDR2 YFSETQ, per germline. CDR3 amino acids: CASSLLAGGRYEQFF. The CDR3 DNA sequence: TGCGCCAGCAGCCTTCTAGCGGGAGGGAGGTATGAGCAGTTCTTC.

V and J are TRBV6-2 or TRBV6-3 and TRBJ2-1; TRBD2 matches 9 bases. CDR1 is MNHEY and CDR2 is SVGEGT in the germline V gene. J was trimmed by 0 bases and V by 6 bases; bases with no gene match: 6. The CDR3 spans 16 residues. DNA for the CDR3: TGTGCCAGCAGACAGCGGGAGGCCGTCTCCTACAATGAGCAGTTCTTC. This codes for CASRQREAVSYNEQFF.

The J gene is TRBJ1-1, the V gene TRBV7-6; D not certain. Trimming removed 6 bases from V and 1 base from J, with 9 bases in between. Germline CDR1 SGHVS, CDR2 FNYEAQ. This CDR3 comprises 13 residues. CDR3 nucleotide sequence: TGTGCCAGCAGTAAAATGGGGAACACTGAAGCTTTCTTT. Translation: CASSKMGNTEAFF.

The chain joins TRBV7-6 to TRBJ2-1, with D possibly matching TRBD2 (6 bases). The V end was cut by 1 base, the J end by 7 bases, with 14 bases between. Germline V lookup: CDR1 SGHVS, CDR2 FNYEAQ. The CDR3 loop spans 15 amino acids. CDR3 bases: TGTGCCAGCAGCTTAGGGTCTAGCGCCCAAAATGAGCAGTTCTTC. The encoded protein is CASSLGSSAQNEQFF.

The chain uses TRBV16 and TRBJ2-3; D is uncertain. Germline-derived CDR1 and CDR2 are KGHSY and FQNENV. This CDR3 has 13 amino acids. V dropped 0 bases and J dropped 1 base, with 2 bases sitting between them. As DNA, the CDR3 is TGTGCCAGCAGCCAATCGGGCACAGATACGCAGTATTTT. Amino acids: CASSQSGTDTQYF. The complete variable domain, with remaining parts taken from reference TRBV16 and TRBJ2-3, reads GEEVAQTPKHLVRGEGQKAKLYCAPIKGHSYVFWYQQVLKNEFKFLISFQNENVFDETGMPKERFSAKCLPNSPCSLEIQATKLEDSAVYFCASSQSGTDTQYFGPGTRLTVL.

This chain uses TRBV5-1 with TRBJ2-2; 13 positions agree with TRBD2. The CDR3 contains 15 residues. Trimming at V came to 4 bases and at J to 10 bases, leaving 7 bases not matched to a gene. Germline CDR1 reads SGHRS; CDR2 reads YFSETQ. The CDR3 DNA sequence: TGCGCCAGCAGCCCTCAACTAGCGGGAGGGGAGGAGCTGTTTTTT. Translating it yields CASSPQLAGGEELFF.

V and J are TRBV7-2 and TRBJ2-3; 8 bases are shared with TRBD2. J was trimmed by 1 base and V by 5 bases; bases with no gene match: 8. The germline V gene encodes CDR1 SGHTA and CDR2 FQGNSA. The CDR3 consists of 16 residues. The CDR3 nucleotides read TGTGCCAGCAGCCCCCGGGGGGGGAGGGGCACAGATACGCAGTATTTT. It translates to CASSPRGGRGTDTQYF.

This rearrangement joins TRBV10-3 to TRBJ2-6; 7 bases match TRBD1. CDR3 length equals 18 residues. Trimming cost V 4 bases and J 0 bases; bases outside gene matches: 9. Germline-derived CDR1 and CDR2 are ENHRY and SYGVKD. CDR3 coding DNA: TGTGCCATCAGTGCCTCCCGGGACAGAGGCTCTGGGGCCAACGTCCTGACTTTC. Encoded protein: CAISASRDRGSGANVLTF.

The chain is built from TRBV29-1 and TRBJ2-1, with D perhaps TRBD2 (5 bases). Trimming cost V 7 bases and J 3 bases, with 7 bases left between them. This CDR3 contains 11 residues. CDR1 SQVTM and CDR2 ANQGSEA come from the germline V gene. Written as DNA, the CDR3 is TGCAGCGGGAGGATCTACAATGAGCAGTTCTTC. Protein product: CSGRIYNEQFF.

V usage is TRBV5-7 and J usage is TRBJ2-7; tentative D call: TRBD2 (5 bases). TRBV5-7 is annotated as an ORF whose role is uncertain. The CDR3 is made up of 17 amino acids. Trimming pared 1 base from V and 2 bases from J, leaving 19 bases between. For the CDR3, the DNA is TGTGCCAGCAGCTTGTTTCAACCCCGCAGCGGTACCTACGAGCAGTACTTC. Translating gives CASSLFQPRSGTYEQYF.

V is TRBV10-2 and J is TRBJ2-7; D is undetermined. V lost 11 bases and J lost 5, with 16 bases in between. The CDR3 is 12 residues long. In germline, CDR1 is WSHSY, CDR2 SAAADI. The CDR3, as DNA: TGCGCCTCTGCGGTGAGCTATCACGAGCAGTACTTC. Protein sequence: CASAVSYHEQYF.

This clonotype was recorded many times. V is TRBV12-3 or TRBV12-4 and J is TRBJ2-2; no clear D gene. V was clipped by 5 bases and J by 7 bases, with 8 bases between them. The CDR3 has 12 residues. The CDR3 is CASSPLLGELFF. The CDR3 nucleotides are TGTGCCAGCAGTCCCCTTCTCGGGGAGCTGTTTTTT.

This clonotype was observed many times. V is TRBV20-1 and J is TRBJ1-3, with D uncertain. Germline V gene sequence: CDR1 DFQATT, CDR2 SNEGSKA (reference sequence). CDR3 length: 13 residues. V was pared by 5 bases and J by 1 base, with 9 bases between. CDR3 DNA sequence: TGCAGTGCTGGTCCTTGGTCTGGAAACACCATATATTTT. Translated, it gives CSAGPWSGNTIYF.

The chain has TRBV3-1 and TRBJ2-1, with TRBD2 matching over 9 bases. The V segment lost 3 bases and the J segment 6 bases; nucleotides outside the gene matches: 3. The CDR3 is 14 amino acids. Germline V gene lookup returns CDR1 LGHDT and CDR2 YNNKEL (reference sequence). The CDR3 bases are TGTGCCAGCAGCCACCTGACTAGCGGCAATGAGCAGTTCTTC. Protein product: CASSHLTSGNEQFF.

The chain recombines TRBV29-1 with TRBJ1-2; D remains ambiguous. Trimming stripped 3 bases from V and 4 bases from J, with 6 bases between. The CDR3 has 11 amino acids. Per the germline V gene, CDR1 is SQVTM and CDR2 is ANQGSEA. CDR3 region: CSVDDLYGYTF. DNA of the CDR3: TGCAGCGTTGACGACCTCTATGGCTACACCTTC.

This clonotype appeared a few times. This sequence joins TRBV24-1 and TRBJ2-7, with TRBD1 as a possible D gene (6 bases). The CDR3 is 16 amino acids. V dropped 4 bases and J dropped 0 bases, with 15 bases sitting between them. Germline V gene data show CDR1 as KGHDR and CDR2 as SFDVKD. The CDR3 loop is CATSDPHRVGSYEQYF. In nucleotides, the CDR3 is TGTGCCACCAGTGACCCGCACAGGGTCGGCTCCTACGAGCAGTACTTC.

CDR3 bases: TGTGCCAGCTCACCACAGATAGCGGGAGTGGATGAGCAGTTCTTC. Protein: CASSPQIAGVDEQFF. The V and J genes are TRBV18 and TRBJ2-1, with 9 nucleotides matching TRBD2. Germline CDR1 reads KGHSH; CDR2 reads LQKENI. Losses at the gene ends were 1 base for V and 8 bases for J; bases not matched to a gene: 6. This CDR3 region has 15 residues.

The chain carries TRBV12-3 or TRBV12-4 and TRBJ2-1; unclear D gene. V was shortened by 6 bases and J by 2 bases, with 20 bases between the two germline ends. The CDR3 loop spans 17 amino acids. The DNA for the CDR3 is TGTGCCAGCAGCCTCCTTGTAGGTTCCCATACCTACAATGAGCAGTTCTTC. It translates to CASSLLVGSHTYNEQFF.

The chain recombines TRBV7-9 with TRBJ2-1; D is perhaps TRBD1 or TRBD2 (5 bases each). V was pared by 2 bases and J by 6 bases, with 20 bases between. CDR3 length: 17 residues. Germline assignment: CDR1 SEHNR and CDR2 FQNEAQ (reference sequence). The CDR3 here is CASSLPRRVLGGNEQFF. The CDR3 nucleotides read TGTGCCAGCAGCTTACCCCGAAGGGTCCTTGGGGGCAATGAGCAGTTCTTC.

This clonotype has more than one count but fewer than ten. The chain carries TRBV7-9 and TRBJ2-7; D might be TRBD1 or TRBD2, each matching 5 bases. The CDR3 totals 15 residues. Germline lookup yields CDR1 SEHNR and CDR2 FQNEAQ (reference sequence). Trimming left V 2 bases short and J 3 bases short, with 14 bases between. CDR3 sequence: CASSLSGLGVYEQYF. The DNA of the CDR3 is TGTGCCAGCAGCTTATCCGGACTGGGGGTCTACGAGCAGTACTTC.

This sequence joins TRBV5-1 and TRBJ2-7; D is unclear. CDR1 SGHRS and CDR2 YFSETQ come from the germline V gene. CDR3 length: 13 amino acids. Trimming shortened V by 4 bases and J by 3 bases, and 11 bases separated the two germline ends. Written as DNA, the CDR3 is TGCGCCAGCAGCCGGGCAGACCTCTACGAGCAGTACTTC. It specifies CASSRADLYEQYF.

The chain carries TRBV5-3 and TRBJ2-3, with 9 bases matching TRBD2. TRBV5-3 is filed as an ORF, its function uncertain. The CDR3 runs 20 residues. The V and J ends lost 4 bases and 0 bases, in that order; junction bases with no gene match: 18. The DNA for the CDR3 is TGTGCCAGAAGCGTGAGAATCGAACCGGGACTAGCAGTAAGCACAGATACGCAGTATTTT. Protein sequence: CARSVRIEPGLAVSTDTQYF.

V usage is TRBV28 and J usage is TRBJ1-3, with 8 bases that match TRBD1. This CDR3 has 15 amino acids. The V and J ends lost 5 bases and 6 bases, in that order; junction bases with no gene match: 9. Germline V gives CDR1 MDHEN, CDR2 SYDVKM. This chain's CDR3 is CASSLTGEKQNTIYF. CDR3 sequence (DNA): TGTGCCAGCAGTCTGACAGGGGAGAAACAAAACACCATATATTTT.